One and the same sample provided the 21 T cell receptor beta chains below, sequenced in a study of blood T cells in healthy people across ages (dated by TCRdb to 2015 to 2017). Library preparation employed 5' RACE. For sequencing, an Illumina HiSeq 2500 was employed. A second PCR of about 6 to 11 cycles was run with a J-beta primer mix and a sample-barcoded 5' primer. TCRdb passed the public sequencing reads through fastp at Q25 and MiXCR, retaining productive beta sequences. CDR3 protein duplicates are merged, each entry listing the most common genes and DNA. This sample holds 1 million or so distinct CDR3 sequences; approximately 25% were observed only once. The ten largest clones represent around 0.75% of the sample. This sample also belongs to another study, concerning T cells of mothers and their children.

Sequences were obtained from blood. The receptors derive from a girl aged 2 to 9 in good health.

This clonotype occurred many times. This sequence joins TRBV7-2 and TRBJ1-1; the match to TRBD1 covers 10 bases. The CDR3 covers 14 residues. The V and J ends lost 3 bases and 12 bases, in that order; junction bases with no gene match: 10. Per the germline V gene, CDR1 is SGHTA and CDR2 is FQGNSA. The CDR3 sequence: CASSFTSGTGETFF. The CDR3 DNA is TGTGCCAGCAGCTTCACCTCCGGGACAGGGGAAACTTTCTTT. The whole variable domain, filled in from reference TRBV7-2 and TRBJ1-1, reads GAGVSQSPSNKVTEKGKDVELRCDPISGHTALYWYRQSLGQGLEFLIYFQGNSAPDKSGLPSDRFSAERTGGSVSTLTIQRTQQEDSAVYLCASSFTSGTGETFFGQGTRLTVV.

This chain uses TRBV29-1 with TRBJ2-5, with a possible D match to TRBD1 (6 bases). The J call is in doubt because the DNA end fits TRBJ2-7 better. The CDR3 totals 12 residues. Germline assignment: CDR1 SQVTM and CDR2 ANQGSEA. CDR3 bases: TGCAGCGCCAAGGACAGATCCTACGAGCAGTACTTC. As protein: CSAKDRSYEQYF.

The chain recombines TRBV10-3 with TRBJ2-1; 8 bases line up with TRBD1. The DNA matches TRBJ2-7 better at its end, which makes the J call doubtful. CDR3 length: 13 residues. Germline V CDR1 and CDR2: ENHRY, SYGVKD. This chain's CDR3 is CATRQGSLYEQYF. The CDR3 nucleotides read TGTGCCACTCGACAGGGGTCCCTCTACGAGCAGTACTTC.

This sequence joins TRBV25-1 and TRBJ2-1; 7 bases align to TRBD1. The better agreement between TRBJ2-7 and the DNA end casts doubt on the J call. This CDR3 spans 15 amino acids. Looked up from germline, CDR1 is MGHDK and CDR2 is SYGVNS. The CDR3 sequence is CASSVRQGYTYEQYF. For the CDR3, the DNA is TGTGCCAGCAGCGTAAGACAGGGCTACACCTACGAGCAGTACTTC.

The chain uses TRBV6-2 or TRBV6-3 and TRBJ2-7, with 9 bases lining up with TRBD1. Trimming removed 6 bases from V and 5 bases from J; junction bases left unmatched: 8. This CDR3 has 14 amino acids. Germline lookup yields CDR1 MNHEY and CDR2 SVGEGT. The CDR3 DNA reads TGTGCCAGCAGCACCGGGACAGGGATTCACGAGCAGTACTTC. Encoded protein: CASSTGTGIHEQYF.

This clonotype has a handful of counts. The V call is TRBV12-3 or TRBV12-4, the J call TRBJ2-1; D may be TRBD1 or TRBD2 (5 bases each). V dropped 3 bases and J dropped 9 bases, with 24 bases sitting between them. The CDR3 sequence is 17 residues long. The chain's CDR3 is CASSFGLGQGAEGEQFF. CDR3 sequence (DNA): TGTGCCAGCAGTTTCGGGCTGGGTCAGGGCGCTGAGGGTGAGCAGTTCTTC.

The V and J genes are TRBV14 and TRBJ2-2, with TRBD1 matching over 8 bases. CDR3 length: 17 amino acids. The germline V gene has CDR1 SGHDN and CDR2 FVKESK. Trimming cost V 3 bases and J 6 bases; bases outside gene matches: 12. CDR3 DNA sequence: TGTGCCAGCAGCCATAATCTGGGCAGGGGGCTATCCGGGGAGCTGTTTTTT. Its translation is CASSHNLGRGLSGELFF.

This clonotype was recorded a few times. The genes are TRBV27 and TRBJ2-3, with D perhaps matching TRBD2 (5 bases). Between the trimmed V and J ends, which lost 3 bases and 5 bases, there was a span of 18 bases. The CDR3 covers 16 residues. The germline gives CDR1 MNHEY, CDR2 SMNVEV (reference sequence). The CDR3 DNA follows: TGTGCCAGCAGTTTTGCTTCCGGGAAGCACGGAGATACGCAGTATTTT. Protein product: CASSFASGKHGDTQYF.

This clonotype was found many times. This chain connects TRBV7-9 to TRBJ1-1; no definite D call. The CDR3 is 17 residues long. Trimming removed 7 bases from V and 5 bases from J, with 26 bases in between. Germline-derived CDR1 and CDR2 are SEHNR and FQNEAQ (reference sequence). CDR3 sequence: CASTPVFGEWQWTEAFF. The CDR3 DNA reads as TGTGCCAGCACGCCAGTGTTCGGGGAGTGGCAGTGGACTGAAGCTTTCTTT.

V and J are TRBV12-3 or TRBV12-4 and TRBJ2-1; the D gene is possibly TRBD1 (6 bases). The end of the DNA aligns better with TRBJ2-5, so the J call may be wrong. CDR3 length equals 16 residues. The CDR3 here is CASSSEVEGDEETQYF. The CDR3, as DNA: TGTGCCAGCAGTTCTGAAGTTGAGGGGGATGAAGAGACCCAGTACTTC.

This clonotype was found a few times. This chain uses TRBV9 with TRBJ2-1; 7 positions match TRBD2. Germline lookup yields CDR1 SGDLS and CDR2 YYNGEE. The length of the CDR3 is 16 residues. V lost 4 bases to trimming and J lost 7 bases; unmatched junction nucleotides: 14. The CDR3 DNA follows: TGTGCCAGCAGCCTTGAGGGAGGGCCAAGGGTAAATGAGCAGTTCTTC. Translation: CASSLEGGPRVNEQFF. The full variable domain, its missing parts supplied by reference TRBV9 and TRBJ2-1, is DSGVTQTPKHLITATGQRVTLRCSPRSGDLSVYWYQQSLDQGLQFLIQYYNGEERAKGNILERFSAQQFPDLHSELNLSSLELGDSALYFCASSLEGGPRVNEQFFGPGTRLTVL.

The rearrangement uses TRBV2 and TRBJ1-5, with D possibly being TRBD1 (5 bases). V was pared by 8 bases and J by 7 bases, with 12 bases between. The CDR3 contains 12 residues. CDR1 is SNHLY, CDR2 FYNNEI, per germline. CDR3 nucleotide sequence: TGTGCCAGCGGTCAGGGACTCCAGCCCCAGCATTTT. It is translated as CASGQGLQPQHF.

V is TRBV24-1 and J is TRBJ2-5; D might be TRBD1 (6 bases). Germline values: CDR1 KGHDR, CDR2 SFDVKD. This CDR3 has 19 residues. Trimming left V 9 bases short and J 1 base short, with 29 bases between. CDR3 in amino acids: CATLHRNRVGDKGQETQYF. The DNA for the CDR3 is TGTGCCACCTTACATAGGAACAGGGTCGGCGATAAGGGCCAAGAGACCCAGTACTTC.

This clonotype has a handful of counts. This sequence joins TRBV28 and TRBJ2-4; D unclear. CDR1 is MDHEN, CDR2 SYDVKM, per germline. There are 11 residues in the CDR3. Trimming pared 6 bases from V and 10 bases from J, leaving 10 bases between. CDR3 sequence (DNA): TGTGCCAGCAGCCCCGGTGGAATTCAGTACTTC. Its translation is CASSPGGIQYF.

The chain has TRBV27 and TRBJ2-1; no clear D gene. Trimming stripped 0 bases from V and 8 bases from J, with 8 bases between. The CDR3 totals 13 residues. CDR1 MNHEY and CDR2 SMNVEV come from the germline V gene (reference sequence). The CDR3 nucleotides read TGTGCCAGCAGTTTATCAGGGATAGATGAGCAGTTCTTC. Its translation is CASSLSGIDEQFF.

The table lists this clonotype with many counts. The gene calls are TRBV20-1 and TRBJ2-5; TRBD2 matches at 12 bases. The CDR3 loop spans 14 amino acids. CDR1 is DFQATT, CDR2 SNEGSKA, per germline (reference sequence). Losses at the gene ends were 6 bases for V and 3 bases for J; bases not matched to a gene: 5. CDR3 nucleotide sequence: TGCAGTGCCAGCAGGACTAGCGGGGAAGAGACCCAGTACTTC. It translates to CSASRTSGEETQYF.

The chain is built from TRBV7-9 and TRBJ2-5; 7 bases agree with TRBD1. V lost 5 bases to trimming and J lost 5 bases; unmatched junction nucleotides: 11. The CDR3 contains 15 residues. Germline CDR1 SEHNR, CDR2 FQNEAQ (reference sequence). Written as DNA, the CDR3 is TGTGCCAGCAGCCTAAGGGACAGCCCTAAGGAGACCCAGTACTTC. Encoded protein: CASSLRDSPKETQYF. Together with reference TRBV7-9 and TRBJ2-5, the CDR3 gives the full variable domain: DTGVSQNPRHKITKRGQNVTFRCDPISEHNRLYWYRQTLGQGPEFLTYFQNEAQLEKSRLLSDRFSAERPKGSFSTLEIQRTEQGDSAMYLCASSLRDSPKETQYFGPGTRLLVL.

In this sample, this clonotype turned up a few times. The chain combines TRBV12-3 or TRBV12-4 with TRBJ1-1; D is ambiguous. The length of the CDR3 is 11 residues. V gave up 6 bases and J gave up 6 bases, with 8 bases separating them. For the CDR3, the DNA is TGTGCCAGCAGCCCCTCCCCTGAAGCTTTCTTT. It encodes CASSPSPEAFF.

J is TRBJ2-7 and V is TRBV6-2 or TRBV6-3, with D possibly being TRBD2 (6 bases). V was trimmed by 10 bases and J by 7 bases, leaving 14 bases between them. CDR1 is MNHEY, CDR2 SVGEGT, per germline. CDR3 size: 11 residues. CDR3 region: CATGDGVEQYF. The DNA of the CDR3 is TGTGCCACGGGGGACGGTGTTGAGCAGTACTTC.

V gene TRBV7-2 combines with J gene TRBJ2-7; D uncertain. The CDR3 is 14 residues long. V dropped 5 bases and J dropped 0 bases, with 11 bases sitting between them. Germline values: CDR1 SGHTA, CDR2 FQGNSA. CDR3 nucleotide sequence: TGTGCCAGCAGCGCGGACGGACCCTCCTACGAGCAGTACTTC. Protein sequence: CASSADGPSYEQYF.

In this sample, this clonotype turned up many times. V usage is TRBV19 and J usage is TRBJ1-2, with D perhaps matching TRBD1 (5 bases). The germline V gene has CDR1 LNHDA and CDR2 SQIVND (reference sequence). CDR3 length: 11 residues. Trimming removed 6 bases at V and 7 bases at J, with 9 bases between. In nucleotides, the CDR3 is TGTGCCAGTAGCCCTGGGGGTGGCTACACCTTC. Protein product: CASSPGGGYTF.